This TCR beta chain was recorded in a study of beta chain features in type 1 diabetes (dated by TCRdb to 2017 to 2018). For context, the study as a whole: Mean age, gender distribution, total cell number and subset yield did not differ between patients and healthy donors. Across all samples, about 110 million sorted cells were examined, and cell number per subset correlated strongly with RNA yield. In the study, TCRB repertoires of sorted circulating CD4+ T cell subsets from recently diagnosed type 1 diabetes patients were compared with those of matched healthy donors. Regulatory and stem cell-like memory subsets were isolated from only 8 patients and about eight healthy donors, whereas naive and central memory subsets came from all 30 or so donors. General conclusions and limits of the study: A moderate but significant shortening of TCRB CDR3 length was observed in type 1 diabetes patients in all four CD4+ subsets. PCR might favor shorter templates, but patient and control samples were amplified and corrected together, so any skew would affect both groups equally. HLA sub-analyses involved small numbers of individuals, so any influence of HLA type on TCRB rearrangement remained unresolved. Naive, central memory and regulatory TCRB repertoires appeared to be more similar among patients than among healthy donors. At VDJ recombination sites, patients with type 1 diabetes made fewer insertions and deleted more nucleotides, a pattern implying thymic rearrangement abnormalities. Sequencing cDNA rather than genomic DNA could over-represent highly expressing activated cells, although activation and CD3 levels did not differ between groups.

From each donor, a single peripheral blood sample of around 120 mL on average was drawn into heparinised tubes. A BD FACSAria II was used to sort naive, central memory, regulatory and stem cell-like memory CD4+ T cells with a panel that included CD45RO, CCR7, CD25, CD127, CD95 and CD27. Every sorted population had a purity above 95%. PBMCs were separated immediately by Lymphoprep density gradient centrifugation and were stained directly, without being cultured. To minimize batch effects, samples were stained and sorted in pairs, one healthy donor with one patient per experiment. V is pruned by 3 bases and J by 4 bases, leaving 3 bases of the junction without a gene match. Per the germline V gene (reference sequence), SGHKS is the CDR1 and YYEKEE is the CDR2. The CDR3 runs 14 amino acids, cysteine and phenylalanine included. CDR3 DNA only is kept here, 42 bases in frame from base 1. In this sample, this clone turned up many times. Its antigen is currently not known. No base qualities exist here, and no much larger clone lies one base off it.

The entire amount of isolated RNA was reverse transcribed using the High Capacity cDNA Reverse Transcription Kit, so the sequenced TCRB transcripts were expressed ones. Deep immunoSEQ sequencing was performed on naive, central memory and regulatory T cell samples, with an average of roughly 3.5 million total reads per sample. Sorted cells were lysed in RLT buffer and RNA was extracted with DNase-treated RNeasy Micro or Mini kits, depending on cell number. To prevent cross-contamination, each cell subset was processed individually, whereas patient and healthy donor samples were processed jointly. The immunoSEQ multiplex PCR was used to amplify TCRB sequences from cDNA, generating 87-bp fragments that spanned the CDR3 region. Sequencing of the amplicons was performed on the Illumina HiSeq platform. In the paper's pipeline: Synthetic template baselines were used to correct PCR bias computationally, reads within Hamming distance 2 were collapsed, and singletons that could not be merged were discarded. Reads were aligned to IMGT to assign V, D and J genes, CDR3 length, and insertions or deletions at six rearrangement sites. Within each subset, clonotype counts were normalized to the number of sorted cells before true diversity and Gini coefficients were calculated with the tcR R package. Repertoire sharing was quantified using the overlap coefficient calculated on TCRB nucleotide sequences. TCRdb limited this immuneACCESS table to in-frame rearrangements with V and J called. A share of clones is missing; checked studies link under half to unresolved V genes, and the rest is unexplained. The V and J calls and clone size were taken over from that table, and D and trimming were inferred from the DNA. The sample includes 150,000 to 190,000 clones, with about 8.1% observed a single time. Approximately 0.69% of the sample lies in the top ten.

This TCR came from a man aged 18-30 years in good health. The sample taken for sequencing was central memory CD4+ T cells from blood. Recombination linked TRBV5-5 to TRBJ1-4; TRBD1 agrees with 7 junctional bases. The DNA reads TGTGCCAGCAGCTCGGGACAGCTTAATGAAAAACTGTTTTTT. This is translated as CASSSGQLNEKLFF.